This TCR beta chain was retrieved from a study of T cells in Graves' hyperthyroidism and ophthalmopathy. General study results and limits: Most thyroid clonotypes expanded above 0.001 were also detected in blood.

Blood sampling occurred at first hyperthyroidism diagnosis, ahead of any ophthalmopathy symptoms. This clonotype was counted ten times or more. What it binds is unknown. This CDR3 comprises 16 residues. V was clipped by 5 bases and J by 9 bases; unmatched bases: 16. In germline, CDR1 is LGHDT, CDR2 YNNKEL (reference sequence). It was RNA transcripts that yielded the amplified TCR beta CDR3 regions. The HTBI primer set was used in a first-round RT-PCR of the TCR CDR3. TCRdb ran MiXCR on the multiplex PCR reads and lists one entry per CDR3 protein. This table holds roughly 380,000 distinct CDR3 sequences, approximately 13% found once.

The sequenced sample consisted of blood. This sequence originates from a young man with Graves' hyperthyroidism that later progressed to Graves' ophthalmopathy. This rearrangement joins TRBV3-1 to TRBJ2-5, with 9 positions matching TRBD2. The CDR3 bases are TGTGCCAGCAGCATCCAAGGGAGCGGGGGGCTAGGGCCCCAGTACTTC. Protein product: CASSIQGSGGLGPQYF.